A single sample gave rise to the 21 T cell receptor beta chains below, sequenced in a study of human T cells and chemical hapten exposure. Noted time point: pre-sensitization, week 0. Treatment: therapeutic diphenylcyclopropenone sensitization with weekly scalp DPC. TCRdb re-analysed the RACE reads in MiXCR, keeping a single row per CDR3 protein. The profile shows about 260,000 distinct CDR3 sequences, around 9.3% of them singletons. Specimen: whole blood, collected in connection with sensitization to the hapten diphenylcyclopropenone (DPC). The receptors were gathered from a woman aged 35 to 49 with alopecia areata. Some clones in this sample may be carry-over from other donors' samples.

The rearrangement uses TRBV27 and TRBJ2-2; TRBD2 aligns across 10 bases. With 4 bases clipped from V and 4 bases from J, the junction kept 3 bases outside the gene matches. This CDR3 is 15 amino acids long. Per germline, CDR1 MNHEY and CDR2 SMNVEV (reference sequence). CDR3 sequence reads: CASSSSGRGTGELFF. Here the CDR3 DNA reads TGTGCCAGCAGTTCTAGCGGGAGAGGCACCGGGGAGCTGTTTTTT.

The chain is built from TRBV6-5 and TRBJ2-5; 8 bases line up with TRBD2. This CDR3 has 17 residues. J gave up 4 bases and V 0 bases, and 10 bases lay outside the gene matches. The V gene's germline CDR1 is MNHEY and CDR2 SVGAGI. CDR3 residues: CASSYSSGPGGRETQYF. The CDR3 nucleotides read TGTGCCAGCAGTTACTCATCTGGGCCGGGGGGGAGAGAGACCCAGTACTTC.

This clonotype was counted at least ten times. The V call is TRBV28, the J call TRBJ2-5; a weak D match, TRBD1 (5 bases). V was trimmed by 2 bases and J by 5 bases, leaving 9 bases between them. The CDR3 is made up of 13 amino acids. Germline values: CDR1 MDHEN, CDR2 SYDVKM. The CDR3 DNA reads as TGTGCCAGCAGTTTACAGGGTTGGGAGACCCAGTACTTC. This codes for CASSLQGWETQYF.

V is TRBV6-2 or TRBV6-3 and J is TRBJ2-3; D is possibly TRBD2 (6 bases). The CDR3 contains 15 residues. V was pared by 7 bases and J by 5 bases, with 19 bases between. Germline values: CDR1 MNHEY, CDR2 SVGEGT. The CDR3 spells CASIDWPLEGDTQYF. DNA for the CDR3: TGTGCCAGCATTGACTGGCCCCTGGAGGGAGATACGCAGTATTTT.

This clonotype was picked up a small number of times. The genes are TRBV6-2 or TRBV6-3 and TRBJ1-2, with a possible D match to TRBD1 (5 bases). Trimming shortened V by 2 bases and J by 0 bases, and 10 bases separated the two germline ends. Per germline, CDR1 MNHEY and CDR2 SVGEGT. There are 15 residues in the CDR3. The chain's CDR3 is CASSYRDGANYGYTF. In DNA, the CDR3 is TGTGCCAGCAGTTACCGGGACGGAGCTAACTATGGCTACACCTTC.

This clonotype was detected only a few times. The rearrangement uses TRBV15 and TRBJ1-6, with D perhaps TRBD1 (5 bases). The CDR3 runs to 13 residues. Germline lookup yields CDR1 LNHNV and CDR2 YYDKDF (reference sequence). The germline V and J ends were trimmed by 3 bases and 8 bases, with 8 bases remaining between them. The CDR3 DNA follows: TGTGCCACCAGCAGTATACAGGATTCACCCCTCCACTTT. It specifies CATSSIQDSPLHF.

This clonotype was counted ten times or more. The chain has TRBV20-1 and TRBJ2-2, with 9 bases fitting TRBD2. The V and J ends lost 0 bases and 6 bases, in that order; junction bases with no gene match: 5. This CDR3 region has 15 residues. CDR1 and CDR2 from the germline V gene are DFQATT and SNEGSKA (reference sequence). This chain's CDR3 is CSARDYRTSAGELFF. The CDR3 nucleotides are TGCAGTGCTAGAGATTACCGGACTAGCGCCGGGGAGCTGTTTTTT.

The V call is TRBV7-3, the J call TRBJ2-3, with a possible D match to TRBD1 (6 bases). The CDR3 has 15 amino acids. Germline loops: CDR1 SGHTA, CDR2 FQGTGA. V lost 0 bases and J lost 1, with 8 bases in between. CDR3 loop: CASSLTGTRTDTQYF. The CDR3 nucleotides read TGTGCCAGCAGCTTAACGGGGACACGCACAGATACGCAGTATTTT.

The V gene is TRBV6-6, the J gene TRBJ1-1; tentative D call: TRBD1 (5 bases). Germline CDR1 reads MNHNY; CDR2 reads SVGAGI (reference sequence). Trimming left V 4 bases short and J 7 bases short, with 16 bases between. The CDR3 is 14 amino acids. The CDR3 sequence is CASSFTGQAIEAFF. In nucleotides, the CDR3 is TGTGCCAGCAGTTTTACCGGACAAGCTATTGAAGCTTTCTTT.

The chain couples TRBV28 to TRBJ2-7, with TRBD1 identical over 9 bases. The V and J ends lost 5 bases and 7 bases, in that order; junction bases with no gene match: 12. Germline V gene lookup returns CDR1 MDHEN and CDR2 SYDVKM. The CDR3 contains 15 residues. As DNA, the CDR3 is TGTGCCAGCAGTACCACCGGGACAGGGTTCCGAGAGCAGTACTTC. This gives the protein CASSTTGTGFREQYF.

Many counts were recorded for this clonotype. V and J are TRBV7-9 and TRBJ1-2, with D possibly being TRBD1 (5 bases). Germline CDR1 SEHNR, CDR2 FQNEAQ (reference sequence). Trimming took 5 bases from V and 6 from J, leaving 10 bases between them. The CDR3 is 12 amino acids. The CDR3 coding sequence is TGTGCCAGCAGCGCCATAGGGGATGGCTACACCTTC. Translating it yields CASSAIGDGYTF. Looking up the rest from reference TRBV7-9 and TRBJ1-2 gives the full variable domain: DTGVSQNPRHKITKRGQNVTFRCDPISEHNRLYWYRQTLGQGPEFLTYFQNEAQLEKSRLLSDRFSAERPKGSFSTLEIQRTEQGDSAMYLCASSAIGDGYTFGSGTRLTVV.

This clonotype was counted a few times. This chain joins TRBV28 and TRBJ2-2; D is unresolved. The V gene's germline CDR1 is MDHEN and CDR2 SYDVKM. Trimming cost V 4 bases and J 5 bases, with 8 bases left between them. CDR3 length equals 13 residues. This CDR3 is CASSWGYTGELFF. CDR3 bases: TGTGCCAGCAGTTGGGGTTATACCGGGGAGCTGTTTTTT.

The chain employs TRBV11-2 and TRBJ2-5; 9 bases line up with TRBD2. The V gene's germline CDR1 is SGHAT and CDR2 FQNNGV. V trimming: 3 bases; J trimming: 5 bases; junction bases outside the gene matches: 10. The length of the CDR3 is 16 residues. CDR3 coding DNA: TGTGCCAGCAGCTTCCGGGCGGGAGGGCCGGTTGAGACCCAGTACTTC. Translation: CASSFRAGGPVETQYF.

This clonotype was counted many times. This chain joins TRBV11-2 and TRBJ2-1; D is unclear. This CDR3 comprises 13 residues. Germline values: CDR1 SGHAT, CDR2 FQNNGV. The ends were cut back, 2 bases at V and 5 bases at J, with 7 bases in the middle. The CDR3 DNA sequence: TGTGCCAGCAGCTTAAGTGAGAACAATGAGCAGTTCTTC. This sequence encodes CASSLSENNEQFF.

The V and J genes are TRBV7-2 and TRBJ2-4; D is perhaps TRBD1 (5 bases). The CDR3 extends over 17 amino acids. From germline, CDR1 is SGHTA and CDR2 FQGNSA. V was clipped by 1 base and J by 3 bases, with 16 bases between them. Here the CDR3 reads CASSLDQGRVGKNIQYF. Written as DNA, the CDR3 is TGTGCCAGCAGCTTAGATCAGGGAAGGGTCGGCAAAAACATTCAGTACTTC.

This clonotype appeared a few times. The chain joins TRBV11-2 to TRBJ2-5; a weak D match, TRBD2 (7 bases). Germline CDR1 SGHAT, CDR2 FQNNGV. This CDR3 comprises 15 residues. Trimming shortened V by 1 base and J by 5 bases, and 14 bases separated the two germline ends. In DNA form, the CDR3 reads TGTGCCAGCAGCTTAGTGGGGGGGCCGGTTGAGACCCAGTACTTC. Encoded protein: CASSLVGGPVETQYF.

The gene calls are TRBV3-1 and TRBJ2-5, with TRBD2 identical over 8 bases. The V gene end was trimmed by 4 bases and the J gene end by 4 bases; junction bases not matched to a gene: 8. The CDR3 runs 15 residues. Germline CDR1 LGHDT, CDR2 YNNKEL (reference sequence). As DNA, the CDR3 is TGTGCCAGCAGCCCCTCGGGGAGCGGGAGAGAGACCCAGTACTTC. It yields the protein CASSPSGSGRETQYF.

This clonotype was counted at least ten times. The V call is TRBV7-9, the J call TRBJ2-1; a weak D match, TRBD2 (5 bases). V was shortened by 4 bases and J by 0 bases, with 13 bases between the two germline ends. CDR1 and CDR2 (germline): SEHNR, FQNEAQ (reference sequence). The CDR3 length is 16 residues. The CDR3 nucleotides read TGTGCCAGCAGCTCCGGGGTGACGGTCTCCTACAATGAGCAGTTCTTC. The encoded protein is CASSSGVTVSYNEQFF.

This chain connects TRBV5-1 to TRBJ2-7; TRBD2 aligns across 9 bases. Germline CDR1 SGHRS, CDR2 YFSETQ. After removal of 3 bases from V and 2 bases from J, the junction contained 3 bases not matched to a gene. This CDR3 is 14 amino acids long. The CDR3 is CASSSGLATYEQYF. The CDR3 DNA reads as TGCGCCAGCAGCTCCGGACTAGCGACCTACGAGCAGTACTTC.

The V call is TRBV6-5, the J call TRBJ1-1, with D possibly matching TRBD1 (5 bases). The CDR3 extends over 13 amino acids. Trimming left V 7 bases short and J 6 bases short, with 15 bases between. Germline V gene sequence: CDR1 MNHEY, CDR2 SVGAGI. The CDR3 protein is CASTTQGAAEAFF. The DNA of the CDR3 is TGTGCCAGCACTACGCAGGGCGCCGCTGAAGCTTTCTTT.

The sample holds a few counts of this clonotype. The chain is built from TRBV5-1 and TRBJ1-1; no clear D. Per the germline V gene, CDR1 is SGHRS and CDR2 is YFSETQ. This CDR3 is built from 14 residues. Trimming stripped 4 bases from V and 0 bases from J, with 10 bases between. The CDR3 nucleotides read TGCGCCAGCAGCCCCCTCGGTCTGAACACTGAAGCTTTCTTT. Translating it yields CASSPLGLNTEAFF.